The source of this T cell receptor (beta chain) is a study of regulatory T cells in long-lasting Graves disease. Study results and caveats: Patients with persistent Graves' had lower TCR diversity than newly diagnosed patients. TRBV28, TRBJ1-2 and TRBJ2-5 were favored in persistent disease.

Germline loops: CDR1 MNHGY, CDR2 SVAAGI. Trimming removed 4 bases from V and 6 bases from J, with 18 bases in between. CDR3 length equals 15 residues. Indicated time point: persistent/refractory GD, antithyroid drugs over 5 years with positive TRAb. Extracted PBMC RNA gave rise to the TCR library. The guidelines of the American Thyroid Association were the basis for diagnosing Graves' disease. CDR3-region Arm-PCR and iRepertoire HTBI primers produced the TCR beta libraries. Original handling: Gene usage covered about 62 TRBV and roughly 13 TRBJ segments. TCRdb used MiXCR to reprocess the multiplex PCR reads, holding one entry per CDR3 protein. TCRdb, not the authors, supplied the V and J calls. The data show 310,000 or so distinct CDR3 sequences, 20% seen once. The table lists this clonotype with a few counts. What it binds is not known.

This clonotype was sampled from a female donor with Graves disease. This rearrangement joins TRBV6-9 to TRBJ1-1; no reliable D call. This sample comprised peripheral blood mononuclear cells (PBMCs), obtained when the disease was refractory, from a patient treated with antithyroid drugs. The CDR3 DNA reads TGTGCCAGCAGTTCCCCCGGGCAAAGCGGCTCTGAAGCTTTCTTT. Amino acids: CASSSPGQSGSEAFF.